This TCR beta chain appears in the sequencing data of a study of shared clonotypes between healthy human individuals. In the case of this clone: Antigen unknown.

Points from the study as a whole: Among a few donors, approximately 5% of naive CD4 clonotypes were found in common.

The data were produced by immunoSEQ multiplex PCR, yet TCRdb's version contains in-frame clones alone and is incomplete. The sample lists about 2 million clones, 95% occurring once. CDR1 and CDR2 (germline): SEHNR, FQNEAQ (reference sequence). This CDR3 has 15 amino acids. V lost 2 bases and J lost 2, with 10 bases in between. Sequenced input: naive CD4+ T cells sorted from blood. Subset indicated: CD45RA+ positively selected. The chain is built from TRBV7-9 and TRBJ1-3; D remains unclear. This clonotype was sampled from a man aged 18-30 years in good health. For the CDR3, the DNA is TGTGCCAGCAGCTTATTGGGGAAAACTGGAAACACCATATATTTT. As protein: CASSLLGKTGNTIYF.